Listed here are 4 T cell receptor beta chains from one sample, sequenced in a study of blood T cell repertoires in COVID-19. Clones were sequenced by immunoSEQ multiplex PCR, and TCRdb holds only the in-frame ones, with some missing. There are approximately 190,000 clones in the sample; roughly 82% occur only once, and 4.5% to 6.5% lies in the top ten. Sequencing input: peripheral blood. The receptors stem from a woman aged 25 to 39 with acute or convalescent COVID-19.

This clone was picked up one time. The gene calls are TRBV19 and TRBJ2-1; TRBD2 aligns across 10 bases. The CDR3 sequence is 18 residues long. Germline V gives CDR1 LNHDA, CDR2 SQIVND (reference sequence). The V and J ends lost 6 bases and 4 bases, in that order; junction bases with no gene match: 15. The CDR3 spells CASSETIFLAGDYNEQFF. The DNA of the CDR3 is TGTGCCAGTAGCGAAACCATTTTTCTAGCGGGGGATTACAATGAGCAGTTCTTC.

This clone was recorded once. The chain couples TRBV2 to TRBJ2-1; TRBD1 might be the D (5 bases). V was cut by 4 bases and J by 7 bases, with 20 bases left in between. CDR1 is SNHLY and CDR2 is FYNNEI in the germline V gene. CDR3 size: 16 residues. The CDR3, as DNA: TGTGCCAGCAGTGTCAGGGCCTCAGTTTTGTGGAATGAGCAGTTCTTC. Amino acid sequence: CASSVRASVLWNEQFF.

V and J are TRBV9 and TRBJ1-5; D is ambiguous. The CDR3 totals 15 residues. The ends were cut back, 0 bases at V and 2 bases at J, with 9 bases in the middle. CDR1 and CDR2 from the germline V gene are SGDLS and YYNGEE. DNA for the CDR3: TGTGCCAGCAGCGTAGTGCGGGGTTGCAATCAGCCCCAGCATTTT. It encodes CASSVVRGCNQPQHF.

V is TRBV7-2 and J is TRBJ2-1; no clear D gene. The V gene's germline CDR1 is SGHTA and CDR2 FQGNSA. This CDR3 contains 11 residues. V was trimmed by 2 bases and J by 12 bases, leaving 8 bases between them. The CDR3 loop reads CASSLNWAQFF. The CDR3 bases are TGTGCCAGCAGCTTAAACTGGGCGCAGTTCTTC.